A selection of T cell receptor beta chains follows, all from one sample in a study of graft-versus-host responses after intestinal transplantation. What these receptors recognize is not known. Measured with immunoSEQ multiplex PCR; TCRdb has only the in-frame clones, and not every one. Counted here are some 120,000 clones, 85% to 95% occurring once; the ten biggest clones make up 0.95% to 1.5%. This sample comprised unstimulated CD8+ T cells sorted from spleen or lymph node cells, obtained before transplant. Source of these receptors: a human donor who was the organ donor for an intestinal transplant. Both conserved end residues are part of each CDR3. D genes are given only for firm matches. Some rows have no size entry. The others give once, few or many, or a class for an expanded clone.

d_call: -
v_call: TRBV6-1
j_call: TRBJ2-7
clone_size: -
cdr3_nt: TGTGCCAGCGGCAGGGCCCTCTCCTACGAGCAGTACTTC
cdr3_aa: CASGRALSYEQYF

d_call: -
v_call: TRBV5-1
j_call: TRBJ2-6
clone_size: -
cdr3_nt: TGCGCCAGCAGCCAAGTTCGACAGAGCCCGGACTCTGGGGCCAACGTCCTGACTTTC
cdr3_aa: CASSQVRQSPDSGANVLTF

d_call: -
v_call: TRBV27
j_call: TRBJ2-3
clone_size: -
cdr3_nt: TGTGCCAGGGAGCGGACCCTCTACCGGGATAGCCCAGATACGCAGTATTTT
cdr3_aa: CARERTLYRDSPDTQYF

d_call: TRBD1
v_call: TRBV7-9
j_call: TRBJ1-1
clone_size: -
cdr3_nt: TGTGCCAGCAGCCCGACAGGGAGACAAGCTTTCTTT
cdr3_aa: CASSPTGRQAFF

d_call: -
v_call: TRBV10-1
j_call: TRBJ2-3
clone_size: -
cdr3_nt: TGCGCCAGTCCGGGGCCCCTCCTTTACACAGATACGCAGTATTTT
cdr3_aa: CASPGPLLYTDTQYF

d_call: -
v_call: TRBV7-8
j_call: TRBJ2-4
clone_size: -
cdr3_nt: TGTGCCAGCAGCTCCGGGACTAAAAACATTCAGTACTTC
cdr3_aa: CASSSGTKNIQYF

d_call: -
v_call: TRBV5-6
j_call: TRBJ2-7
clone_size: few
cdr3_nt: TGTGCCAGCAGCTTCGCAGGGTACGAGCAGTACTTC
cdr3_aa: CASSFAGYEQYF

d_call: -
v_call: TRBV4-1
j_call: TRBJ2-7
clone_size: -
cdr3_nt: TGCGCCAGCAGCCAAGATTCCTACGAGCAGTACTTC
cdr3_aa: CASSQDSYEQYF

d_call: -
v_call: TRBV7-6
j_call: TRBJ2-7
clone_size: -
cdr3_nt: TGTGCCAGCAGCTTAGTCGGTGGGCGGGAGCAGTACTTC
cdr3_aa: CASSLVGGREQYF

d_call: -
v_call: TRBV5-6
j_call: TRBJ1-1
clone_size: -
cdr3_nt: TGTGCCAGCAGCTTGTATAAGGGGAGCACTGAAGCTTTCTTT
cdr3_aa: CASSLYKGSTEAFF

d_call: -
v_call: TRBV27
j_call: TRBJ2-7
clone_size: -
cdr3_nt: TGTGCCAGCAGCACCGCCGGACAGACCTTAGGCGAGCAGTACTTC
cdr3_aa: CASSTAGQTLGEQYF

d_call: -
v_call: TRBV12-5
j_call: TRBJ1-3
clone_size: -
cdr3_nt: TGTGCTAGTGGTTTGAGAGGCAACACCATATATTTT
cdr3_aa: CASGLRGNTIYF

d_call: TRBD2
v_call: TRBV11-3
j_call: TRBJ2-1
clone_size: -
cdr3_nt: TGTGCCAGCAGCTCTGAAGCGGGAGGAGGATCCTACAATGAGCAGTTCTTC
cdr3_aa: CASSSEAGGGSYNEQFF

d_call: -
v_call: TRBV4-1
j_call: TRBJ2-5
clone_size: -
cdr3_nt: TGCGCCAGCAGCCAAGGCCCGGACGACTGGGAGTCCCAGTACTTC
cdr3_aa: CASSQGPDDWESQYF

d_call: -
v_call: TRBV29-1
j_call: TRBJ2-7
clone_size: once
cdr3_nt: TGCAGCGTTGAAGACAGGGATTACGAGCAGTACTTC
cdr3_aa: CSVEDRDYEQYF

d_call: TRBD1
v_call: TRBV28
j_call: TRBJ2-7
clone_size: -
cdr3_nt: TGTGCCAGCAGTTTACTTACAGGGGGTCACGGTGAGCAGTACTTC
cdr3_aa: CASSLLTGGHGEQYF

d_call: -
v_call: TRBV7-9
j_call: TRBJ1-3
clone_size: -
cdr3_nt: TGTGCCAGCAGCCCTGGGGGGCTCCATATCAGGAACACCATATATTTT
cdr3_aa: CASSPGGLHIRNTIYF

d_call: TRBD1
v_call: TRBV27
j_call: TRBJ1-2
clone_size: once
cdr3_nt: TGTGCCAGCAGTTTTGGGACAGGGTCTGGCTACACCTTC
cdr3_aa: CASSFGTGSGYTF

d_call: TRBD1
v_call: TRBV9
j_call: TRBJ2-1
clone_size: -
cdr3_nt: TGTGCCAGCAGCTCCCGGACAGGGGAGTACAATGAGCAGTTCTTC
cdr3_aa: CASSSRTGEYNEQFF

d_call: TRBD2
v_call: TRBV5-1
j_call: TRBJ2-7
clone_size: few
cdr3_nt: TGCGCCAGCAGGAGAGCGGGAGTATCAGAGCAGTACTTC
cdr3_aa: CASRRAGVSEQYF

d_call: TRBD2
v_call: TRBV27
j_call: TRBJ2-1
clone_size: -
cdr3_nt: TGTGCCAGCAGTCTTAGCGGGAGTAGGAATGAGCAGTTCTTC
cdr3_aa: CASSLSGSRNEQFF

d_call: -
v_call: TRBV4-1
j_call: TRBJ2-7
clone_size: -
cdr3_nt: TGCGCCAGCAGCCAAGGGATAGTCAGCTACGAGCAGTACTTC
cdr3_aa: CASSQGIVSYEQYF

d_call: -
v_call: TRBV19
j_call: TRBJ1-1
clone_size: -
cdr3_nt: TGTGCCAGTAGGAAGGGCCTTGCGAGGGACACTGAAGCTTTCTTT
cdr3_aa: CASRKGLARDTEAFF

d_call: -
v_call: TRBV15
j_call: TRBJ2-7
clone_size: -
cdr3_nt: TGTGCCACCAGCAGATCTGCGGGCCAAGCCTACGAGCAGTACTTC
cdr3_aa: CATSRSAGQAYEQYF

d_call: TRBD1
v_call: TRBV11-1
j_call: TRBJ2-7
clone_size: -
cdr3_nt: TGTGCCAGCAGCTTAGCAGGGGGCGCGTACGAGCAGTACTTC
cdr3_aa: CASSLAGGAYEQYF

d_call: -
v_call: TRBV21-1
j_call: TRBJ2-1
clone_size: -
cdr3_nt: TGTGCCAGCAGCAAAGGTCAGGTAACCTACAATGAGCAGTTCTTC
cdr3_aa: CASSKGQVTYNEQFF

d_call: -
v_call: TRBV10-1
j_call: TRBJ2-7
clone_size: few
cdr3_nt: TGCGCCAGCAGTTTGCCCTGGGACTGCCCCTACGAGCAGTACTTC
cdr3_aa: CASSLPWDCPYEQYF

d_call: TRBD1
v_call: TRBV9
j_call: TRBJ2-3
clone_size: -
cdr3_nt: TGTGCCAGCAGCGGGCAGGGGGCAATCACAGATACGCAGTATTTT
cdr3_aa: CASSGQGAITDTQYF

d_call: TRBD1
v_call: TRBV27
j_call: TRBJ1-4
clone_size: -
cdr3_nt: TGTGCCAGCAGTCACGGACAGGGAGTTAATGAAAAACTGTTTTTT
cdr3_aa: CASSHGQGVNEKLFF

d_call: -
v_call: TRBV6-5
j_call: TRBJ1-2
clone_size: -
cdr3_nt: TGTGCCAGCAGTACCGGACCATATGGCTACACCTTC
cdr3_aa: CASSTGPYGYTF

d_call: -
v_call: TRBV21-1
j_call: TRBJ2-7
clone_size: -
cdr3_nt: TGTGCCAGCAGCAGCGTCTACGAGCAGTACTTC
cdr3_aa: CASSSVYEQYF

d_call: TRBD1
v_call: TRBV28
j_call: TRBJ2-7
clone_size: -
cdr3_nt: TGTGCCAGCAGCCCACGCGGACAGGGCCGCAGTGGTGAGCAGTACTTC
cdr3_aa: CASSPRGQGRSGEQYF

d_call: TRBD1
v_call: TRBV10-2
j_call: TRBJ2-3
clone_size: -
cdr3_nt: TGCGCCAGCAGTGAGCGAACCGGGACAGGGACAGATACGCAGTATTTT
cdr3_aa: CASSERTGTGTDTQYF

d_call: -
v_call: TRBV27
j_call: TRBJ1-5
clone_size: -
cdr3_nt: TGTGCCAGCAGTTTAACCGGTTATCAGCCCCAGCATTTT
cdr3_aa: CASSLTGYQPQHF

d_call: -
v_call: TRBV4-1
j_call: TRBJ2-7
clone_size: -
cdr3_nt: TGCGCCAGCAGCCAAGAGAATAGGGGTGAGCAGTACTTC
cdr3_aa: CASSQENRGEQYF

d_call: TRBD2
v_call: TRBV9
j_call: TRBJ2-1
clone_size: -
cdr3_nt: TGTGCCAGCAGCGTAGTAGCGGGAGGCTACAATGAGCAGTTCTTC
cdr3_aa: CASSVVAGGYNEQFF

d_call: TRBD2
v_call: TRBV15
j_call: TRBJ2-1
clone_size: -
cdr3_nt: TGTGCCACCAGCAGAGGGACTAGCGGTACCTACAATGAGCAGTTCTTC
cdr3_aa: CATSRGTSGTYNEQFF

d_call: -
v_call: TRBV4-3
j_call: TRBJ2-3
clone_size: -
cdr3_nt: TGCGCCAGCAGCTTCGATGGCACAGATACGCAGTATTTT
cdr3_aa: CASSFDGTDTQYF

d_call: -
v_call: TRBV5-1
j_call: TRBJ2-7
clone_size: -
cdr3_nt: TGCGCCAGCAGCTTGGGAAGTGGGTCCTACGAGCAGTACTTC
cdr3_aa: CASSLGSGSYEQYF

d_call: TRBD2
v_call: TRBV9
j_call: TRBJ2-7
clone_size: once
cdr3_nt: TGTGCCAGCAGCGGACTAGCGGGAGAATCCTACGAGCAGTACTTC
cdr3_aa: CASSGLAGESYEQYF

d_call: TRBD1
v_call: TRBV5-1
j_call: TRBJ2-7
clone_size: -
cdr3_nt: TGCGCCAGCAGCCAAAGGACAGGGTATGACGAGCAGTACTTC
cdr3_aa: CASSQRTGYDEQYF

d_call: -
v_call: TRBV6-6
j_call: TRBJ2-1
clone_size: -
cdr3_nt: TGTGCCAGCAGTCCCCTGGGCAATGAGCAGTTCTTC
cdr3_aa: CASSPLGNEQFF

d_call: -
v_call: TRBV9
j_call: TRBJ2-3
clone_size: once
cdr3_nt: TGTGCCAGCAGCCCCCGCCAGGGCACAGATACGCAGTATTTT
cdr3_aa: CASSPRQGTDTQYF

d_call: TRBD1
v_call: TRBV19
j_call: TRBJ1-1
clone_size: once
cdr3_nt: TGTGCCAGTAGTATACCCGACAGGGTGAACACTGAAGCTTTCTTT
cdr3_aa: CASSIPDRVNTEAFF

d_call: TRBD2
v_call: TRBV11-2
j_call: TRBJ2-1
clone_size: once
cdr3_nt: TGTGCCAGCAGCCCGCTTACTAGCGGGCAATACAATGAGCAGTTCTTC
cdr3_aa: CASSPLTSGQYNEQFF

d_call: TRBD1
v_call: TRBV2
j_call: TRBJ1-3
clone_size: -
cdr3_nt: TGTGCCAGCAGGGAACAGACAGGGCCTGGAAACACCATATATTTT
cdr3_aa: CASREQTGPGNTIYF

d_call: -
v_call: TRBV7-8
j_call: TRBJ2-5
clone_size: -
cdr3_nt: TGTGCCAGCAGCTTAGGAGTCCGGGACAACCAATACTTC
cdr3_aa: CASSLGVRDNQYF

d_call: TRBD2
v_call: TRBV2
j_call: TRBJ2-3
clone_size: once
cdr3_nt: TGTGCCAGCAGTGAATCAACCTGGACTAGCGGGAAGACAGATACGCAGTATTTT
cdr3_aa: CASSESTWTSGKTDTQYF

d_call: TRBD1
v_call: TRBV9
j_call: TRBJ1-2
clone_size: -
cdr3_nt: TGTGCCAGCAGCGTAGTCCAAACAGGGGGCAGCTATGGCTACACCTTC
cdr3_aa: CASSVVQTGGSYGYTF

d_call: TRBD1
v_call: TRBV27
j_call: TRBJ2-7
clone_size: once
cdr3_nt: TGTGCCAGCCGCCGGACAGGGAGTAATAACGAGCAGTACTTC
cdr3_aa: CASRRTGSNNEQYF

d_call: TRBD2
v_call: TRBV2
j_call: TRBJ2-1
clone_size: -
cdr3_nt: TGTGCCAGCAGGGGGGGACTAGCGGGAGAGAGGAGCTGGTACAATGAGCAGTTCTTC
cdr3_aa: CASRGGLAGERSWYNEQFF

d_call: -
v_call: TRBV6-6
j_call: TRBJ2-1
clone_size: -
cdr3_nt: TGTGCCAGCAGTTACAGTAGGACCAATGAGCAGTTCTTC
cdr3_aa: CASSYSRTNEQFF

d_call: -
v_call: TRBV6-5
j_call: TRBJ2-2
clone_size: -
cdr3_nt: TGTGCCAGCATAGGGCGGGAAGGGACCGGGGAGCTGTTTTTT
cdr3_aa: CASIGREGTGELFF

d_call: -
v_call: TRBV13
j_call: TRBJ1-1
clone_size: -
cdr3_nt: TGTGCCAGCAGCCAGACTACAGGGTACACTGAAGCTTTCTTT
cdr3_aa: CASSQTTGYTEAFF